One and the same sample provided the 21 T cell receptor beta chains below, sequenced in a study of shared clonotypes between healthy human individuals. Measured with immunoSEQ multiplex PCR; TCRdb has only the in-frame clones, and not every one. The table includes around 2.5 million clones, 93% detected once. Sequences were obtained from naive CD4+ T cells from PBMCs. Subset: CD45RA+ positively selected. The source of these receptors is a man younger than 35 in good health. Some clones in this sample may be carry-over from other donors' samples.

The chain uses TRBV28 and TRBJ1-5; D perhaps matches TRBD1 (6 bases). The CDR3 loop spans 14 amino acids. Trimming pared 7 bases from V and 6 bases from J, leaving 16 bases between. Looked up from germline, CDR1 is MDHEN and CDR2 is SYDVKM. The CDR3 DNA is TGTGCCAGCAAAGGGAAGAAGGGGGGTCAGCCCCAGCATTTT. It yields the protein CASKGKKGGQPQHF.

On this clone itself: This sample also contains other DNA sequences that code for the same CDR3. The chain recombines TRBV5-4 with TRBJ2-3; no clear D gene. V dropped 4 bases and J dropped 5 bases, with 8 bases sitting between them. Germline CDR1 and CDR2: SGHNT and YYREEE (reference sequence). CDR3 length: 12 residues. The CDR3 sequence: CASSPGRDTQYF. CDR3 DNA sequence: TGTGCCAGCAGCCCTGGTCGAGATACGCAGTATTTT.

With respect to this clone: This same CDR3 is encoded by further DNA sequences in the sample. The chain combines TRBV5-1 with TRBJ2-7, with TRBD2 identical over 7 bases. V gave up 0 bases and J gave up 4 bases; unmatched junction bases: 4. The CDR3 spans 14 residues. Germline V gene sequence: CDR1 SGHRS, CDR2 YFSETQ. DNA for the CDR3: TGCGCCAGCAGCTTGGTGGCGGGAGCATACGAGCAGTACTTC. This translates into CASSLVAGAYEQYF.

The rearrangement joins TRBV28 to TRBJ2-7; D uncertain. Germline V gene sequence: CDR1 MDHEN, CDR2 SYDVKM. Trimming left V 5 bases short and J 9 bases short, with 11 bases between. The CDR3 runs to 11 residues. CDR3: CASSQPDRQYF. In nucleotides, the CDR3 is TGTGCCAGCAGTCAACCGGACCGGCAGTACTTC.

This sequence joins TRBV5-1 and TRBJ1-1; no definite D call. Germline lookup yields CDR1 SGHRS and CDR2 YFSETQ. The V and J ends lost 3 bases and 2 bases respectively, with 11 bases between them. The length of the CDR3 is 14 residues. The CDR3 loop reads CASSYTRVNTEAFF. The CDR3 region has the DNA TGCGCCAGCAGCTACACCCGGGTAAACACTGAAGCTTTCTTT.

The rearrangement links TRBV5-1 to TRBJ2-7; 7 nucleotides match TRBD1. This CDR3 is built from 14 residues. V trimming: 4 bases; J trimming: 2 bases; junction bases outside the gene matches: 6. Germline-derived CDR1 and CDR2 are SGHRS and YFSETQ. DNA for the CDR3: TGCGCCAGCAGCCCACGGGACAGCACCTACGAGCAGTACTTC. It is translated as CASSPRDSTYEQYF.

The chain joins TRBV6-1 to TRBJ2-5; a possible D gene is TRBD2 (7 bases). Trimming took off 5 bases at V and 1 base at J, with 11 bases between the two ends. Germline CDR1 and CDR2: MNHNS and SASEGT. CDR3 length equals 14 residues. The CDR3 DNA sequence: TGTGCCAGCAGTAGGGGGAGGGGCCAAGAGACCCAGTACTTC. It codes for CASSRGRGQETQYF.

V gene TRBV7-2 combines with J gene TRBJ1-2; 7 bases line up with TRBD1. Per germline, CDR1 SGHTA and CDR2 FQGNSA. The CDR3 runs 14 residues. The junction had 5 bases not matched to a gene; V was cut back by 2 bases and J by 5 bases. CDR3 sequence: CASSLLGGGYGYTF. The CDR3 coding sequence is TGTGCCAGCAGCTTACTAGGGGGCGGTTATGGCTACACCTTC. Supplemented by reference TRBV7-2 and TRBJ1-2, the full variable domain reads GAGVSQSPSNKVTEKGKDVELRCDPISGHTALYWYRQSLGQGLEFLIYFQGNSAPDKSGLPSDRFSAERTGGSVSTLTIQRTQQEDSAVYLCASSLLGGGYGYTFGSGTRLTVV.

The sample holds a few counts of this clone. V usage is TRBV5-4 and J usage is TRBJ2-2, with 9 bases fitting TRBD1. V gave up 6 bases and J gave up 4 bases; unmatched junction bases: 7. This CDR3 spans 15 amino acids. Germline values: CDR1 SGHNT, CDR2 YYREEE (reference sequence). Here the CDR3 reads CASTPGQGSTGELFF. CDR3 bases: TGTGCCAGCACCCCGGGACAGGGATCCACCGGGGAGCTGTTTTTT.

The CDR3 DNA follows: TGTGCCAGCAGCTCGACAGGGTTCAATCAGCCCCAGCATTTT. Amino acids: CASSSTGFNQPQHF. The gene calls are TRBV27 and TRBJ1-5; 7 bases fit TRBD1. This CDR3 is built from 14 residues. Germline assignment: CDR1 MNHEY and CDR2 SMNVEV (reference sequence). V dropped 6 bases and J dropped 3; count of bases not matched to a gene: 5.

V gene TRBV5-8 combines with J gene TRBJ2-3; a weak D match, TRBD2 (5 bases). The CDR3 has 19 amino acids. Germline V gene sequence: CDR1 SGHTS, CDR2 YDEGEE. The V end lost 1 base, the J end lost 2 bases, and 23 bases lay between the germline ends. The CDR3 DNA reads as TGTGCCAGCAGCTTGAGGCGGTCGTTGTTCGTGGGAGACACAGATACGCAGTATTTT. Translation gives CASSLRRSLFVGDTDTQYF.

This chain uses TRBV6-5 with TRBJ1-5, with D uncertain. The CDR3 spans 13 residues. From germline, CDR1 is MNHEY and CDR2 SVGAGI. The germline V and J ends were trimmed by 2 bases and 1 base, with 3 bases remaining between them. The CDR3: CASSYTSNQPQHF. For the CDR3, the DNA is TGTGCCAGCAGTTACACAAGCAATCAGCCCCAGCATTTT.

This sequence joins TRBV7-3 and TRBJ2-1; TRBD1 might be the D (6 bases). Trimming removed 1 base at V and 5 bases at J, with 12 bases between. Per germline, CDR1 SGHTA and CDR2 FQGTGA. The CDR3 is made up of 15 amino acids. CDR3 in DNA: TGTGCCAGCAGCTTAAGTGGGGGCCACCACAATGAGCAGTTCTTC. Translating it yields CASSLSGGHHNEQFF.

To note about this clone: Other DNA variants within this sample encode the same CDR3. The chain has TRBV9 and TRBJ2-3; the D is unclear. Trimming took 2 bases from V and 1 from J, leaving 8 bases between them. CDR3 length equals 14 residues. Looked up from germline, CDR1 is SGDLS and CDR2 is YYNGEE. The CDR3 DNA sequence: TGTGCCAGCAGCGTGGGCGGCCGCACAGATACGCAGTATTTT. Translated, it gives CASSVGGRTDTQYF.

J is TRBJ2-1 and V is TRBV5-1; 12 nucleotides match TRBD2. CDR1 is SGHRS and CDR2 is YFSETQ in the germline V gene. Trimming removed 3 bases from V and 7 bases from J; junction bases left unmatched: 5. CDR3 length: 15 amino acids. CDR3 in amino acids: CASSWTSGDVNEQFF. In DNA form, the CDR3 reads TGCGCCAGCAGCTGGACTAGCGGGGATGTAAATGAGCAGTTCTTC. Looking up the rest from reference TRBV5-1 and TRBJ2-1 gives the full variable domain: KAGVTQTPRYLIKTRGQQVTLSCSPISGHRSVSWYQQTPGQGLQFLFEYFSETQRNKGNFPGRFSGRQFSNSRSEMNVSTLELGDSALYLCASSWTSGDVNEQFFGPGTRLTVL.

This chain joins TRBV5-1 and TRBJ2-3; 7 bases line up with TRBD1. Trimming took 4 bases from V and 3 from J; bases not matched to a gene: 5. From germline, CDR1 is SGHRS and CDR2 YFSETQ. The CDR3 is 14 amino acids. The CDR3 reads CASSVQGVTDTQYF. DNA of the CDR3: TGCGCCAGCAGCGTCCAGGGGGTTACAGATACGCAGTATTTT.

The sample holds one count of this clone. The rearrangement uses TRBV5-1 and TRBJ1-1, with D unresolved. The CDR3 is 13 residues long. Between the trimmed V and J ends, which lost 0 bases and 6 bases, there was a span of 9 bases. CDR1 SGHRS and CDR2 YFSETQ come from the germline V gene. CDR3 DNA sequence: TGCGCCAGCAGCTTGGGGCCTAACGCTGAAGCTTTCTTT. Protein sequence: CASSLGPNAEAFF. Variable domain in full (rest from reference TRBV5-1 and TRBJ1-1): KAGVTQTPRYLIKTRGQQVTLSCSPISGHRSVSWYQQTPGQGLQFLFEYFSETQRNKGNFPGRFSGRQFSNSRSEMNVSTLELGDSALYLCASSLGPNAEAFFGQGTRLTVV.

The chain carries TRBV10-2 and TRBJ1-1, with D possibly being TRBD1 (6 bases). Trimming removed 6 bases at V and 1 base at J, with 9 bases between. Germline V gene data show CDR1 as WSHSY and CDR2 as SAAADI. The CDR3 contains 13 residues. CDR3 nucleotides: TGCGCCAGCAGGCGACAGGAGAACACTGAAGCTTTCTTT. Protein: CASRRQENTEAFF.

The genes are TRBV21-1 and TRBJ2-2. TRBV21-1 is a documented pseudogene. The CDR3 runs 17 residues. Here the CDR3 reads CASSIDSGPGTAGELFF. In DNA, the CDR3 is TGTGCCAGCAGCATCGACTCCGGGCCTGGGACCGCCGGGGAGCTGTTTTTT.

This clone has only one observation. This chain joins TRBV10-3 and TRBJ2-7, with D possibly matching TRBD2 (5 bases). The CDR3 contains 13 residues. Trimming pared 5 bases from V and 2 bases from J, leaving 10 bases between. Looked up from germline, CDR1 is ENHRY and CDR2 is SYGVKD. For the CDR3, the DNA is TGTGCCATCAGTCTACTAGGGCCCTACGAGCAGTACTTC. It is translated as CAISLLGPYEQYF.

Here the CDR3 reads CASSQERALSRPQHF. The CDR3 nucleotides read TGCGCCAGCAGCCAAGAGAGAGCCCTTAGTAGGCCCCAGCATTTT. J is TRBJ1-5 and V is TRBV4-3, with D hard to call. Per germline, CDR1 LGHNA and CDR2 YSLEER. This CDR3 is built from 15 residues. V lost 0 bases, J lost 9 bases, and 15 bases lay in between.